This T cell receptor (beta chain) is from a study of blood T cell repertoires in COVID-19. Study in general: Specimens from acute and convalescent COVID-19 originated in the United States, Italy and Spain. Sources were T cells, B-cell-depleted T cells, or PBMCs; the material itself was cDNA or gDNA.

Original processing methods: Cell counts per sample came from amplifying reference gene primers. Profiling relied on immunoSEQ multiplex PCR, and the TCRdb table lists in-frame clones only, not all of them. Clone size and the V and J calls come from that table; the DNA yielded D and trimming. The sample records around 140,000 clones, just under 90% being singletons. CDR1 is SGHTA, CDR2 FQGNSA, per germline. The CDR3 loop spans 14 amino acids. V lost 5 bases and J lost 5; bases outside the gene matches: 7. J is TRBJ2-5 and V is TRBV7-2; TRBD1 matches at 8 bases. Sequenced sample: peripheral blood. This clonotype originated in a woman aged 45-59 years with active or convalescent COVID-19. CDR3 nucleotides: TGTGCCAGCAGCAGACAGGGGATGGGGGAGACCCAGTACTTC. Translating gives CASSRQGMGETQYF.